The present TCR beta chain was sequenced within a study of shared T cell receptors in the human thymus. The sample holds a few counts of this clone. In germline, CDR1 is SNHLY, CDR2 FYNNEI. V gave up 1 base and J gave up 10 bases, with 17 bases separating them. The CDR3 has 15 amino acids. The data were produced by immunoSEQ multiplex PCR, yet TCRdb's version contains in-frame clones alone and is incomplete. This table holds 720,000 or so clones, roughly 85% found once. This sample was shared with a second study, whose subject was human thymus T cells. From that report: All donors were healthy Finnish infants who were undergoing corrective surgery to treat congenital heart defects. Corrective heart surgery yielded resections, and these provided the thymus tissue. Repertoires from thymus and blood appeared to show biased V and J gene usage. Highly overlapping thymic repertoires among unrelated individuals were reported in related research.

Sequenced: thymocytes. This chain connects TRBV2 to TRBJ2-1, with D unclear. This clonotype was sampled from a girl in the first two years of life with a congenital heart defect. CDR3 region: CASSEGYEVRWEQFF. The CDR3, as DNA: TGTGCCAGCAGTGAAGGGTACGAGGTCCGGTGGGAGCAGTTCTTC.